These T cell receptor beta chains were read from a single sample in a study of OX40 agonist ivuxolimab in advanced cancers. The data were produced by immunoSEQ multiplex PCR, yet TCRdb's version contains in-frame clones alone and is incomplete. The sample contains about 35,000 clones, around four fifths of which appear only once. The specimen comprised CD4+ or CD8+ T cells sorted from blood, sampled in a trial of the OX40 agonist ivuxolimab. All receptors derive from an adult with an advanced solid tumor such as melanoma, head and neck, liver or kidney cancer. Both conserved end residues are part of each CDR3. D genes are given only for firm matches. Size is stated for part of the rows, as once, few or many counts, or as a class when the clone is expanded.

>-|TRBJ2-7|TRBD1|TRBV6-1
TGTGCCAGCAGTGAAGATCAGGACAGGCCCGTCTCCTACGAGCAGTACTTC
CASSEDQDRPVSYEQYF
>-|TRBJ2-3|-|TRBV4-1
TGCGCCAGCAGCCAAGATCCGGGGGTGAGCACAGATACGCAGTATTTT
CASSQDPGVSTDTQYF
>-|TRBJ1-5|-|TRBV28
TGTGCCAGCAGTTCTCCGGGCCTTACACCGAGTAATCAGCCCCAGCATTTT
CASSSPGLTPSNQPQHF
>-|TRBJ2-7|-|TRBV11-1
TGTGCCAGCAGCTTAAGTAACTACGAGCAGTACTTC
CASSLSNYEQYF
>-|TRBJ1-1|-|TRBV30
TGTGCCTTTTCACCGAACACTGAAGCTTTCTTT
CAFSPNTEAFF
>-|TRBJ2-1|-|TRBV2
TGTGCCAGCAGTGAATGGACTATACCACCCTACAATGAGCAGTTCTTC
CASSEWTIPPYNEQFF
>-|TRBJ2-4|-|TRBV2
TGTGCCAGCAGCGAGACAGGAAAAAACATTCAGTACTTC
CASSETGKNIQYF
>-|TRBJ2-3|-|TRBV9
TGTGCCAGCAGCGTAGGGGTAAGCACAGATACGCAGTATTTT
CASSVGVSTDTQYF
>-|TRBJ2-7|TRBD2|TRBV7-6
TGTGCCAGCAGCTTAGGGGCTAGCGGGGGCCCCTCCTACGAGCAGTACTTC
CASSLGASGGPSYEQYF
>-|TRBJ2-1|TRBD1|TRBV19
TGTGCCAGTAGTGCGACAGGGGGCGATGAGCAGTTCTTC
CASSATGGDEQFF
>-|TRBJ1-2|-|TRBV2
TGTGCCAGCAGTGAAAGACAGAAGTATGGCTACACCTTC
CASSERQKYGYTF
>-|TRBJ2-7|TRBD1|TRBV27
TGTGCCAGCAGTTCGTGGGACAGGGCCTACGAGCAGTACTTC
CASSSWDRAYEQYF
>-|TRBJ2-3|-|TRBV7-3
TGTGCCAGCAGCTTAATAGGCGGGGCCGAGGGCACAGATACGCAGTATTTT
CASSLIGGAEGTDTQYF
>-|TRBJ1-2|-|TRBV11-2
TGTGCCAGCAGCTTAGAGGTCAACAGCTATGGCTACACCTTC
CASSLEVNSYGYTF
>-|TRBJ1-5|TRBD1|TRBV19
TGTGCCAGTAGTGTCGGGACAGGGAGCAATCAGCCCCAGCATTTT
CASSVGTGSNQPQHF
>-|TRBJ2-2|TRBD2|TRBV28
TGTGCCAGCAGGCTACTAGCGGGGCGCGGTACCGGGGAGCTGTTTTTT
CASRLLAGRGTGELFF
>-|TRBJ2-2|-|TRBV11-2
TGTGCCAGCAGCTTAGTTCCCACCGGGGAGCTGTTTTTT
CASSLVPTGELFF
>-|TRBJ2-7|-|TRBV5-4
TGTGCCAGCAGCCTGGGCGGCGCCGCAGGGGGGTACGAGCAGTACTTC
CASSLGGAAGGYEQYF
>-|TRBJ1-1|-|TRBV2
TGTGCCAGCAGGGACCCCGGGGAGACTGAAGCTTTCTTT
CASRDPGETEAFF
>-|TRBJ2-2|TRBD2|TRBV27
TGTGCCAGCAGTAGCGGGAGACTCGACACCGGGGAGCTGTTTTTT
CASSSGRLDTGELFF
>few|TRBJ2-7|TRBD2|TRBV5-7
TGTGCCTACAGGAGGCGGGAGGACGAGCAGTACTTC
CAYRRREDEQYF
>-|TRBJ2-5|-|TRBV15
TGTGCCACCAGCAGAGATCGGGCGCCCCAAGAGACCCAGTACTTC
CATSRDRAPQETQYF
>-|TRBJ2-1|-|TRBV7-9
TGTGCCAGCAGCTCGGGGAATGAGCAGTTCTTC
CASSSGNEQFF
>-|TRBJ1-1|TRBD1|TRBV6-6
TGTGCCAGCAGTGCCCTCGACAGGGGTCGAGCTTTCTTT
CASSALDRGRAFF
>-|TRBJ2-7|-|TRBV4-2
TGTGCCAGCAGCCAAGAGAACGGGGTTCCCGAGCAGTACTTC
CASSQENGVPEQYF
>-|TRBJ1-3|-|TRBV9
TGTGCCAGCAGCGTAGGGGCGGCACCGTCTGGAAACACCATATATTTT
CASSVGAAPSGNTIYF
>-|TRBJ2-1|-|TRBV4-3
TGCGCCAGCAGCCAAGACGGGGCGAGACACAATGAGCAGTTCTTC
CASSQDGARHNEQFF
>-|TRBJ2-1|-|TRBV27
TGTGCCAGCAGTTTCTCAGCAAACAATGAGCAGTTCTTC
CASSFSANNEQFF
>-|TRBJ1-6|-|TRBV5-6
TGTGCCAGCAGCCTCGGGACACCCTATAATTCACCCCTCCACTTT
CASSLGTPYNSPLHF
>-|TRBJ2-5|TRBD2|TRBV7-3
TGTGCCAGCAGCTTAGGGACTAGCGGGGAGACCCAGTACTTC
CASSLGTSGETQYF
>-|TRBJ1-1|-|TRBV5-4
TGTGCCAGCAGCGTGAATGCAGAAATCACTGAAGCTTTCTTT
CASSVNAEITEAFF
>-|TRBJ1-6|-|TRBV4-3
TGCGCCAGCAGCCCGGGCCCAGGGAGCGGTTCACCCCTCCACTTT
CASSPGPGSGSPLHF
>-|TRBJ1-5|-|TRBV6-1
TGTGCCAGCAGTGAAGGGACAGTTTGGGATCAGCCCCAGCATTTT
CASSEGTVWDQPQHF
>-|TRBJ2-5|TRBD2|TRBV11-2
TGTGCCAGCAGCTTAGTACTAGCGGGGGAAGAGACCCAGTACTTC
CASSLVLAGEETQYF
>-|TRBJ1-2|-|TRBV6-4
TGTGCCAGCAGTGATGGGGGGACCTATGGCTACACCTTC
CASSDGGTYGYTF
>once|TRBJ2-1|TRBD2|TRBV29-1
TGCAGCGTTGGTCGGACTAGCGGGGATAATGAGCAGTTCTTC
CSVGRTSGDNEQFF
>-|TRBJ1-5|-|TRBV2
TGTGCCAGCAGTGAAGCGTTGGACATACCTAGCAATCAGCCCCAGCATTTT
CASSEALDIPSNQPQHF
>-|TRBJ2-1|-|TRBV7-6
TGTGCCAGCAGCCCTGGGCATAGATACAATGAGCAGTTCTTC
CASSPGHRYNEQFF
>-|TRBJ2-3|-|TRBV7-9
TGTGCCAGCAGCTTGGCACTAGATACGCAGTATTTT
CASSLALDTQYF
>-|TRBJ2-7|-|TRBV19
TGTGCCAGTAGTATAGAAGGAACGGAGCAGTACTTC
CASSIEGTEQYF
>-|TRBJ2-7|-|TRBV20-1
TGCAGTGCTCCAAGACGCGAGCAGTACTTC
CSAPRREQYF
>-|TRBJ2-3|-|TRBV28
TGTGCCAGCAGTTTGCCCCTAGGCTGGGAGCGGTCTAGCACAGATACGCAGTATTTT
CASSLPLGWERSSTDTQYF
>few|TRBJ2-7|-|TRBV6-4
TGTGCCAGCAGGGGCGGGCTGAGCTCCTACGAGCAGTACTTC
CASRGGLSSYEQYF
>once|TRBJ2-5|-|TRBV25-1
TGTGCCAGCAGTGAAGGACAGAAGAAGACCCAGTACTTC
CASSEGQKKTQYF
>-|TRBJ1-1|-|TRBV29-1
TGCAGCGTTGAGGGACTCGGGGTTGGGGCTTTCTTT
CSVEGLGVGAFF
>-|TRBJ1-2|-|TRBV6-1
TGTGCCAGCAGTGAAGTGGGAGGGCCCTATGGCTACACCTTC
CASSEVGGPYGYTF
>once|TRBJ2-2|TRBD2|TRBV6-5
TGTGCCTCACGAAGAGCGGGAGGAACCGGGGAGCTGTTTTTT
CASRRAGGTGELFF
>few|TRBJ1-3|-|TRBV18
TGTGCCAGCTCACCACCAGACTCTGGAAACACCATATATTTT
CASSPPDSGNTIYF
>-|TRBJ2-1|TRBD2|TRBV7-9
TGTGCCAGCAGCTCTCCGGAAGAATTAGCGGGAGTGTATGAGCAGTTCTTC
CASSSPEELAGVYEQFF
>once|TRBJ2-2|-|TRBV27
TGTGCCAGCAGTTTGAAGCCAGACAACACCGGGGAGCTGTTTTTT
CASSLKPDNTGELFF
>-|TRBJ2-7|TRBD1|TRBV27
TGTGCCAGCAGGTTAGGGGGCGAAAGGTACGAGCAGTACTTC
CASRLGGERYEQYF